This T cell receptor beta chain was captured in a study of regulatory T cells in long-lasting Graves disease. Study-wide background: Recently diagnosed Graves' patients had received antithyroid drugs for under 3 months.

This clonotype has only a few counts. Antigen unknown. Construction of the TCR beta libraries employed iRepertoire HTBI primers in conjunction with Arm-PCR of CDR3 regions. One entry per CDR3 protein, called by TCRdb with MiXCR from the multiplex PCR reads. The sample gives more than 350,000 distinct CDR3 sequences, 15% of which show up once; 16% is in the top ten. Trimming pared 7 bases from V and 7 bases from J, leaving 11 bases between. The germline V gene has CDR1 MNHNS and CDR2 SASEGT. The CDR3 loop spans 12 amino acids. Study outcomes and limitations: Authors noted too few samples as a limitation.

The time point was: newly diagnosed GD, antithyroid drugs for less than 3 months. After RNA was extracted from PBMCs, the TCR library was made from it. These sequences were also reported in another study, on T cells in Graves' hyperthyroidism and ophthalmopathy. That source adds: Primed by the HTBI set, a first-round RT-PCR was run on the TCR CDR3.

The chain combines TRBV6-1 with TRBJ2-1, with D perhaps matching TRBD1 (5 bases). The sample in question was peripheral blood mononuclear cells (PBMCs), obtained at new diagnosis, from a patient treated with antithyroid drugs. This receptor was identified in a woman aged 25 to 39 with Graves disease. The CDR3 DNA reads TGTGCCAGCATAGCTCAGGGAAATGAGCAGTTCTTC. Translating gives CASIAQGNEQFF.